This T cell receptor beta chain was obtained from a study of blood T cells in healthy people across ages. V lost 0 bases to trimming and J lost 2 bases; unmatched junction nucleotides: 6. Per the germline V gene, CDR1 is SGHRS and CDR2 is YFSETQ. This CDR3 is 16 amino acids long. Study observations and caveats: Researchers report that TCR beta diversity correlated strongly with naive T cell percentage.

Concerning this clonotype itself: The antigen is not known.

Sample-barcoded 5' priming and a J-beta primer mix drove a second PCR of 7 to 11 cycles. TCRdb itself ran the 5' RACE reads through MiXCR, one entry per CDR3 protein. The repertoire holds around 990,000 distinct CDR3 sequences, with approximately 26% as singletons. This sample was also put to use in a study of T cells of mothers and their children. According to that study: In this cohort, donors were a few healthy Caucasian mothers plus their six children. Addition of sample barcodes and 2-4 random nucleotides occurred through the M1S primer of the second PCR.

This sequence originates from a girl between 2 and 10 years old in good health. The J gene is TRBJ2-3, the V gene TRBV5-1, with 7 bases that match TRBD2. The material sequenced was blood. The DNA for the CDR3 is TGCGCCAGCAGCTTGGCGGGGACTACCCTCACAGATACGCAGTATTTT. As protein: CASSLAGTTLTDTQYF.